Reported below is one T cell receptor beta chain. Its antigen is still unknown. Vbeta (60) and Jbeta (13) primers were used in the PCR. Profiled with immunoSEQ multiplex PCR; TCRdb holds only in-frame clones, not every one. The data contain tens of thousands of clones, around nine tenths of them singletons. This sample is part of a study of cytomegalovirus exposure and HLA in healthy donors. Overall study: Clustering assigned approximately 79% of the approximately 400 genotyped donors to the Caucasian-associated ancestry cluster.

There are 15 residues in the CDR3. Per germline, CDR1 SGHRS and CDR2 YFSETQ. With V trimmed by 3 bases and J by 7 bases, 6 bases remained unmatched. Overall study results and limits: With high specificity and sensitivity, the classifier reportedly diagnosed cytomegalovirus status. Listed as cytomegalovirus-associated were 164 TCR beta chains.

The rearrangement links TRBV5-1 to TRBJ2-2; 10 nucleotides line up with TRBD2. Sequenced input: PBMCs. The origin of this receptor is a woman aged 18-35 years in good health and CMV-seronegative. The CDR3 DNA reads TGCGCCAGCAGCTCCAGCGGGAGGGAAGGCGGGGAGCTGTTTTTT. It encodes CASSSSGREGGELFF.